This T cell receptor beta chain was observed in a study of Ad26.COV2.S vaccination and SARS-CoV-2 variants. CDR1 and CDR2 from the germline V gene are SGHTA and FQGNSA. The CDR3 spans 14 residues. V lost 5 bases, J lost 4 bases, and 12 bases lay in between. Stated treatment: around 19 received Ad26.COV2.S at low or high dose, single or two shots; about 5 received placebo; per-sample allocation not given. Following the first vaccine or placebo injection, samples were taken on day 63. An Ad26 vector was used to express Wuhan-strain SARS-CoV-2 spike as the vaccine. Produced via immunoSEQ multiplex PCR; TCRdb's table is partial and in-frame only. This table has a few hundred thousand clones, around four fifths appearing once.

This rearrangement joins TRBV7-2 to TRBJ1-3; no definite D call. Sequencing was performed on peripheral blood, taken in a trial of Ad26.COV2.S vaccine versus placebo. This TCR came from a person aged 18-65 years who received the Ad26.COV2.S COVID-19 vaccine or a placebo. The CDR3 DNA follows: TGTGCCAGCAGCCTAGGACGGCGCGGAAACACCATATATTTT. It is translated as CASSLGRRGNTIYF.